This passage covers 15 T cell receptor beta chains from one sample sequenced in a study of cytomegalovirus exposure and HLA in healthy donors. Primers for the PCR totalled 60 Vbeta and 13 Jbeta. The repertoire was sequenced with immunoSEQ multiplex PCR; TCRdb's copy has only in-frame clones and lacks some. This sample has 150,000 to 200,000 clones; around 81% occur once, and the top ten carry roughly 5.2%. Sequenced sample: PBMCs. All receptors come from a woman in her late teens or twenties in good health and CMV-seropositive.

V and J are TRBV19 and TRBJ2-1; TRBD2 agrees at 14 bases. CDR3 size: 16 residues. Germline V gene sequence: CDR1 LNHDA, CDR2 SQIVND (reference sequence). The junction had 7 bases not matched to a gene; V was cut back by 4 bases and J by 8 bases. The CDR3 spells CASSTPGLAGVDEQFF. The CDR3 nucleotides are TGTGCCAGTAGTACTCCGGGACTAGCGGGGGTGGATGAGCAGTTCTTC.

The rearrangement joins TRBV30 to TRBJ1-1, with 7 bases identical to TRBD1. The V gene's germline CDR1 is GTSNPN and CDR2 SVGIG (reference sequence). With V trimmed by 4 bases and J by 2 bases, 10 bases remained unmatched. CDR3 length: 15 residues. The CDR3 bases are TGTGCCTGGACCACAGGGGCCCTCGGCAACACTGAAGCTTTCTTT. It codes for CAWTTGALGNTEAFF.

V is TRBV30 and J is TRBJ2-3; D is possibly TRBD2 (5 bases). Per germline, CDR1 GTSNPN and CDR2 SVGIG (reference sequence). The CDR3 totals 15 residues. V was cut by 0 bases and J by 0 bases, with 10 bases left in between. The CDR3 region is CAWSVSLASTDTQYF. CDR3 nucleotides: TGTGCCTGGAGTGTCTCCCTAGCCAGCACAGATACGCAGTATTTT.

The chain couples TRBV30 to TRBJ2-1, with D tentatively TRBD1 (6 bases). The CDR3 covers 12 residues. Germline V gene data show CDR1 as GTSNPN and CDR2 as SVGIG (reference sequence). V lost 3 bases and J lost 7, with 10 bases in between. CDR3 sequence (DNA): TGTGCCTGGAGCCCTACAGGGAATGAGCAGTTCTTC. This gives the protein CAWSPTGNEQFF.

The rearrangement joins TRBV30 to TRBJ1-2, with D perhaps TRBD1 (5 bases). The CDR3 has 13 amino acids. V lost 4 bases to trimming and J lost 8 bases, with 17 bases between them. CDR1 GTSNPN and CDR2 SVGIG come from the germline V gene (reference sequence). This CDR3 reads CAWILGGFGGYTF. The CDR3 nucleotides read TGTGCCTGGATCCTCGGGGGATTTGGGGGCTACACCTTC.

J is TRBJ1-2 and V is TRBV7-9, with TRBD1 matching 7 bases. The CDR3 is 14 amino acids. Losses at the gene ends were 6 bases for V and 6 bases for J; bases not matched to a gene: 10. Per germline, CDR1 SEHNR and CDR2 FQNEAQ (reference sequence). The CDR3 region has the DNA TGTGCCAGCAGTCCCCCGACAGGGCGCGATGGCTACACCTTC. Translated: CASSPPTGRDGYTF.

This clone was found a few times. V gene TRBV28 combines with J gene TRBJ1-6, with D unresolved. V was clipped by 6 bases and J by 6 bases, with 15 bases between them. This CDR3 spans 15 amino acids. Per germline, CDR1 MDHEN and CDR2 SYDVKM. The CDR3 is CASRTSGVGNSPLHF. The CDR3 nucleotides read TGTGCCAGCAGGACCAGCGGGGTAGGTAATTCACCCCTCCACTTT.

This chain connects TRBV7-6 to TRBJ1-3; D is unclear. V gave up 5 bases and J gave up 0 bases, with 8 bases separating them. From germline, CDR1 is SGHVS and CDR2 FNYEAQ. CDR3 length: 14 residues. The CDR3, as DNA: TGTGCCAGCAGCCCTATGAGCTCTGGAAACACCATATATTTT. Amino acids: CASSPMSSGNTIYF.

Regarding this clone: The sample carries other DNA sequences with the same CDR3. The chain is built from TRBV5-1 and TRBJ2-2; 7 bases are shared with TRBD1. This CDR3 is built from 16 residues. The germline V gene encodes CDR1 SGHRS and CDR2 YFSETQ. The junction had 8 bases not matched to a gene; V was cut back by 3 bases and J by 3 bases. CDR3 coding DNA: TGCGCCAGCAGCTGGACGATTCAGGGGGACACCGGGGAGCTGTTTTTT. As protein: CASSWTIQGDTGELFF.

The rearrangement joins TRBV4-1 to TRBJ2-5, with TRBD1 identical over 7 bases. TRBJ2-7 explains the end of the DNA better; the J call may be wrong. Germline CDR1 is MGHRA and CDR2 is YSYEKL. This CDR3 spans 15 amino acids. The CDR3 protein is CASSQVGTAPYEQYF. The CDR3 DNA follows: TGCGCCAGCAGCCAAGTAGGGACAGCGCCCTACGAGCAGTACTTC.

The V and J genes are TRBV5-4 and TRBJ1-2, with 7 nucleotides matching TRBD1. CDR3 length: 15 amino acids. The V gene's germline CDR1 is SGHNT and CDR2 YYREEE (reference sequence). Trimming at V came to 4 bases and at J to 0 bases, leaving 6 bases not matched to a gene. The CDR3 nucleotides are TGTGCCAGCAGCAGTGGGGACAGTTCTAACTATGGCTACACCTTC. Translating it yields CASSSGDSSNYGYTF.

The chain has TRBV19 and TRBJ1-4; D might be TRBD1 (5 bases). The CDR3 consists of 14 residues. Germline lookup yields CDR1 LNHDA and CDR2 SQIVND (reference sequence). Between the trimmed V and J ends, which lost 6 bases and 8 bases, there was a span of 16 bases. The CDR3 reads CASSLGTLGEKLFF. The CDR3 bases are TGTGCCAGTAGCCTGGGGACTTTAGGGGAAAAACTGTTTTTT.

CDR3 in amino acids: CASSGADLRGSSSYEQYF. The DNA for the CDR3 is TGTGCCAGCAGTGGGGCCGACCTTAGGGGCTCAAGCTCCTACGAGCAGTACTTC. The V and J genes are TRBV6-9 and TRBJ2-7; D might be TRBD1 (5 bases). The germline V gene encodes CDR1 MNHGY and CDR2 SVAAGI. The CDR3 totals 18 residues. Trimming removed 5 bases at V and 0 bases at J, with 23 bases between.

This chain links TRBV19 with TRBJ2-7; 12 bases are shared with TRBD2. Per germline, CDR1 LNHDA and CDR2 SQIVND (reference sequence). The CDR3 has 15 amino acids. J lost 5 bases, V lost 6 bases, and 8 bases had no gene match. The CDR3 is CASSRLAGDGNEQYF. CDR3 nucleotides: TGTGCCAGTAGCAGACTAGCGGGGGATGGCAACGAGCAGTACTTC.

The V call is TRBV30, the J call TRBJ2-1; TRBD2 agrees at 8 bases. This CDR3 contains 13 residues. V lost 5 bases and J lost 9; bases outside the gene matches: 9. CDR1 GTSNPN and CDR2 SVGIG come from the germline V gene (reference sequence). The CDR3 loop reads CAWGPGGGPEQFF. In DNA, the CDR3 is TGTGCCTGGGGCCCGGGGGGGGGCCCTGAGCAGTTCTTC.